This TCR beta chain was obtained from a study of OX40 agonist ivuxolimab in advanced cancers. TCRdb keeps only in-frame clones here, not all; method: immunoSEQ multiplex PCR. Here the sample spans roughly 61,000 clones, approximately 86% being singletons. The sequenced sample was CD4+ or CD8+ T cells sorted from blood, obtained in a trial of the OX40 agonist ivuxolimab. This TCR derives from an adult with an advanced solid tumor such as melanoma, head and neck, liver or kidney cancer.

This chain's CDR3 is CASSRASGATGELFF. DNA of the CDR3: TGTGCCAGCAGCCGAGCTAGCGGGGCCACCGGGGAGCTGTTTTTT. The gene calls are TRBV27 and TRBJ2-2; TRBD2 agrees at 9 bases. The CDR3 is 15 residues long. The trim removed 6 bases at V and 4 bases at J, leaving 6 bases unmatched. The V gene's germline CDR1 is MNHEY and CDR2 SMNVEV (reference sequence).